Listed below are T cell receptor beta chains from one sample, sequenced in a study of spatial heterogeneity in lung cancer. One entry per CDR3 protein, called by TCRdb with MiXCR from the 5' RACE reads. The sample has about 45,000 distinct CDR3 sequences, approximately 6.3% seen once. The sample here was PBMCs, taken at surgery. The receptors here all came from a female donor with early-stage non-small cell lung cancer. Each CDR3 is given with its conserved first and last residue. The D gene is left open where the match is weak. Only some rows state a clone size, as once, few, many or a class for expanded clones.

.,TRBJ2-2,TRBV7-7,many,CASSLGQMNTGELFF,TGTGCTAGCAGCTTAGGCCAGATGAACACCGGGGAGCTGTTTTTT
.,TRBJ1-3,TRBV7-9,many,CASSFAGENTIYF,TGTGCCAGCAGCTTCGCAGGAGAAAACACCATATATTTT
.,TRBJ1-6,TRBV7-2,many,CASSLVAGWDSPLHF,TGTGCCAGCAGCTTAGTTGCTGGTTGGGATTCACCCCTCCACTTT
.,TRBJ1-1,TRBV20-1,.,CSAGRDNLNTEAFF,TGCAGTGCTGGGAGGGACAACCTGAACACTGAAGCTTTCTTT
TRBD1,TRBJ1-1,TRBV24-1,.,CATSAQGIPNEAFF,TGTGCCACCAGTGCACAGGGGATCCCGAATGAAGCTTTCTTT
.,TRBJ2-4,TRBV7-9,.,CASSLEGRARNIQYF,TGTGCCAGCAGCTTAGAGGGCAGGGCCAGAAACATTCAGTACTTC
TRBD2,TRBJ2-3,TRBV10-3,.,CAISERTSGGASQADTQYF,TGTGCCATCAGTGAAAGGACTAGCGGGGGGGCCTCCCAGGCAGATACGCAGTATTTT
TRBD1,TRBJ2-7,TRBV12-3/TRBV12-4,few,CASRDQGQGNGYEQYF,TGTGCCAGCAGAGACCAGGGACAGGGCAACGGATACGAGCAGTACTTC
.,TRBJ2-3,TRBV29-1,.,CSVEGGQSTDTQYF,TGCAGCGTTGAGGGGGGGCAGAGCACAGATACGCAGTATTTT
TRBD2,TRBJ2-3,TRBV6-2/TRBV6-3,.,CASSYAGLAPVTDTQYF,TGTGCCAGCAGTTACGCTGGACTAGCCCCCGTCACAGATACGCAGTATTTT
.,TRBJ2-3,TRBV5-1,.,CASSLETGTNTDTQYF,TGCGCCAGCAGCTTGGAGACGGGGACAAACACAGATACGCAGTATTTT
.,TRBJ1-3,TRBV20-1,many,CSVRQAGGNTIYF,TGCAGTGTCCGGCAGGCGGGAGGAAACACCATATATTTT
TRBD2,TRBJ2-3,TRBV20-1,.,CSARTSGGIDTQYF,TGCAGTGCCCGGACTAGCGGGGGAATAGATACGCAGTATTTT
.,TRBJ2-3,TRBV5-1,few,CASRRGSMPDTQYF,TGCGCCAGCAGGAGGGGTAGCATGCCAGATACGCAGTATTTT